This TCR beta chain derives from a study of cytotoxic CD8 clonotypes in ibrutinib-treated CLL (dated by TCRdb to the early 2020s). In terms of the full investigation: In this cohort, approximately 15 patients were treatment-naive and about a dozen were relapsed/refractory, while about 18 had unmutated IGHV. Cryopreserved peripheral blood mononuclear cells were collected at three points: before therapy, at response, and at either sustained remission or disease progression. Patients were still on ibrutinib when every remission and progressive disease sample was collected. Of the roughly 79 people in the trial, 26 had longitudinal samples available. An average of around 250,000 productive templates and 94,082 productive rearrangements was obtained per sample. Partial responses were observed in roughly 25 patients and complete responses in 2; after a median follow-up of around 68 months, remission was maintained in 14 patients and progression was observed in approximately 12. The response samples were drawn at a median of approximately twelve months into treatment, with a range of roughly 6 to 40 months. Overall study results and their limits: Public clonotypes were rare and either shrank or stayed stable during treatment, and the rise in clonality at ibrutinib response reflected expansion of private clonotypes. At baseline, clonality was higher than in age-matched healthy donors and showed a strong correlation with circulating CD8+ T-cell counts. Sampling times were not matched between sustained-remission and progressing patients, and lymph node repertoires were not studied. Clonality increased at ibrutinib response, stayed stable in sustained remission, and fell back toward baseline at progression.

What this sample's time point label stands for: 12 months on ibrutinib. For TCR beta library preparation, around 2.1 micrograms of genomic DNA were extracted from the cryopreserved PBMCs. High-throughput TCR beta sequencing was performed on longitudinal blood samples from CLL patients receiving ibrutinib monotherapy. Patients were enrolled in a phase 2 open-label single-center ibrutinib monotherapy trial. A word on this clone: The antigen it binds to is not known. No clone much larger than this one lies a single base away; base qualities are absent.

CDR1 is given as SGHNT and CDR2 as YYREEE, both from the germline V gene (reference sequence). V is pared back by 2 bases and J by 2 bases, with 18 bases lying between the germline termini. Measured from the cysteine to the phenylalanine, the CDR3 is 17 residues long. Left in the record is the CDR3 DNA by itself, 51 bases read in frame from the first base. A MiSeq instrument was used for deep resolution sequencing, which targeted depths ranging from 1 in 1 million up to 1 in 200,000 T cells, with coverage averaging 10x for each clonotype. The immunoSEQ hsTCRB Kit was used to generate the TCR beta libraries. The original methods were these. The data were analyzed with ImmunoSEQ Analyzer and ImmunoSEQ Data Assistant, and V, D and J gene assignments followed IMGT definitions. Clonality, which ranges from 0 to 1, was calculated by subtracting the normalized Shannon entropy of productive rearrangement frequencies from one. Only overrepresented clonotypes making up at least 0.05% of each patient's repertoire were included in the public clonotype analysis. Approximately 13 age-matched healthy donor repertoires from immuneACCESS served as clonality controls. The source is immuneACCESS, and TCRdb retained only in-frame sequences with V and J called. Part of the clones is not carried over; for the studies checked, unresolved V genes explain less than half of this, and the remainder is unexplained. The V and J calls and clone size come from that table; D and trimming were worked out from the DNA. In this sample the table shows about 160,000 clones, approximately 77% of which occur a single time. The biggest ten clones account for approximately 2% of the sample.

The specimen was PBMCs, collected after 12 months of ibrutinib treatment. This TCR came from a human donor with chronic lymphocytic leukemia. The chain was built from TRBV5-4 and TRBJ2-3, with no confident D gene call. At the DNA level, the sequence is TGTGCCAGCAGCTTAGGTGCAAAATCGCTTTACACAGATACGCAGTATTTT. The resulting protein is CASSLGAKSLYTDTQYF. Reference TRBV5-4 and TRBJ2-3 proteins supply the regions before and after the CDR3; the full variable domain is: ETGVTQSPTHLIKTRGQQVTLRCSSQSGHNTVSWYQQALGQGPQFIFQYYREEENGRGNFPPRFSGLQFPNYSSELNVNALELDDSALYLCASSLGAKSLYTDTQYFGPGTRLTVL.